Listed below are T cell receptor beta chains from one sample, sequenced in a study of blood T cell repertoires in COVID-19. The repertoire was sequenced with immunoSEQ multiplex PCR; TCRdb's copy has only in-frame clones and lacks some. Here the sample spans 200,000 to 250,000 clones, about 80% being singletons. Input material: peripheral blood. The receptors shown here come from a woman at least 80 years old with COVID-19, enrolled during active disease. Each CDR3 is given with its conserved first and last residue. The order of the fields is V gene, J gene, clone size, D gene, CDR3 DNA, CDR3 protein. A D gene is named only where the DNA matches it firmly. Clone size is stated in some rows and not others, as once, few, many or a class when expanded.

TRBV7-2	TRBJ2-3	NA	TRBD2	TGTGCCAGCAGCTTAGCTGCGGGGGGGACCACAGATACGCAGTATTTT	CASSLAAGGTTDTQYF
TRBV5-1	TRBJ2-5	once	TRBD1	TGCGCCAGCAGCTTGGCGGGACAGGGCACCGGGGCCCAGTACTTC	CASSLAGQGTGAQYF
TRBV4-1	TRBJ2-7	NA	NA	TGCGCCAGCAGCCAAGATTTGCGGCCCGAGCAGTACTTC	CASSQDLRPEQYF
TRBV14	TRBJ2-7	once	NA	TGTGCCAGCAGCCGAGCACGGTACGAGCAGTACTTC	CASSRARYEQYF
TRBV5-1	TRBJ2-1	NA	NA	TGCGCCAGCAGCTTGGGGGGCTCGCATTTTAATGAGCAGTTCTTC	CASSLGGSHFNEQFF
TRBV20-1	TRBJ1-2	NA	NA	TGCAGTGCCCCCTATGAGTATGGCTACACCTTC	CSAPYEYGYTF
TRBV7-3	TRBJ1-1	NA	TRBD1	TGTGCCAGCAGCTTACAGGGGGCGGGGTCGCAAGCTTTCTTT	CASSLQGAGSQAFF
TRBV5-6	TRBJ2-2	NA	NA	TGTGCCAGCAGCTTGGGGGCGGGGGCCGTGAACACCGGGGAGCTGTTTTTT	CASSLGAGAVNTGELFF
TRBV27	TRBJ1-6	once	NA	TGTGCCAGCAGTTCGGTGGGAGCCCTCCACTTT	CASSSVGALHF
TRBV5-4	TRBJ2-2	NA	TRBD2	TGTGCCAGCACCGGGGGTCGGCGGGGGGGCCGGGAGCTGTTTTTT	CASTGGRRGGRELFF
TRBV6-5	TRBJ1-6	few	NA	TGTGCCAGCAGTTTTGACGACTCGACACCCCTCCACTTT	CASSFDDSTPLHF
TRBV3-1/TRBV3-2	TRBJ1-5	NA	TRBD1	TGTGCCAGCAGTCTACAGGGGGAGGGCCAGCCCCAGCATTTT	CASSLQGEGQPQHF
TRBV9	TRBJ2-3	NA	NA	TGTGCCAGCAGCGTAGCAGGGCCCAACACAGATACGCAGTATTTT	CASSVAGPNTDTQYF
TRBV7-9	TRBJ1-6	NA	NA	TGTGCCAGCAGCCACAGGGAGTCACCCCTCCACTTT	CASSHRESPLHF
TRBV27	TRBJ1-4	NA	TRBD1	TGTGCCAGCAGTCGACAGGGGGCTTGGGAAAAACTGTTTTTT	CASSRQGAWEKLFF
TRBV20-1	TRBJ1-2	once	NA	TGCAGTGGGTACGGGGGCTATGGCTACACCTTC	CSGYGGYGYTF
TRBV5-1	TRBJ2-7	NA	TRBD2	TGCGCCAGCAGCACTCCCGGGACTAGCGTCTACGAGCAGTACTTC	CASSTPGTSVYEQYF
TRBV3-1/TRBV3-2	TRBJ1-1	few	NA	TGTGCCAGCAGCCAAGAGGGGGGATACACTGAAGCTTTCTTT	CASSQEGGYTEAFF
TRBV6-5	TRBJ2-7	NA	NA	TGTGCCAGCAGTAACAGGGTAGGCGGGGAGCAGTACTTC	CASSNRVGGEQYF
TRBV6-5	TRBJ2-2	NA	NA	TGTGCCAGCGCCGGGACTTATAACACCGGGGAGCTGTTTTTT	CASAGTYNTGELFF
TRBV6-5	TRBJ1-3	NA	NA	TGTGCCAGCAGTTATTGGCAGGAGGACACCATATATTTT	CASSYWQEDTIYF
TRBV6-6	TRBJ1-5	NA	TRBD1	TGTGCCAGCAGTTACTCCGCAGGGGGACGCAATCAGCCCCAGCATTTT	CASSYSAGGRNQPQHF
TRBV27	TRBJ1-2	NA	TRBD1	TGTGCCAGCAGTTTAGGAACCGACAGGGGACTCTCTGGCTACACCTTC	CASSLGTDRGLSGYTF
TRBV5-1	TRBJ1-2	NA	NA	TGCGCCAGCAGCTTGCTTGCCAGCGCTTATGGCTACACCTTC	CASSLLASAYGYTF